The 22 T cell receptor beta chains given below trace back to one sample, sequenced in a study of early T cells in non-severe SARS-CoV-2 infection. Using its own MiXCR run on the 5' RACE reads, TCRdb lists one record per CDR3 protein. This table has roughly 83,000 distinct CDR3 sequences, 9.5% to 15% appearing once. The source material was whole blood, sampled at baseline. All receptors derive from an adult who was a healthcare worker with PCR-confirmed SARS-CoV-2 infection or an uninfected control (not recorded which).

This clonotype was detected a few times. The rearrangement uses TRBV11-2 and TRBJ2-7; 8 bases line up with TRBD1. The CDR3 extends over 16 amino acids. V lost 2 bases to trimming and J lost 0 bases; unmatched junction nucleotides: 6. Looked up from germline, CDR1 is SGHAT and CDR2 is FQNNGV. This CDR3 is CASSLSGGQDSYEQYF. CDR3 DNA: TGTGCCAGCAGCTTATCAGGGGGACAGGACTCCTACGAGCAGTACTTC.

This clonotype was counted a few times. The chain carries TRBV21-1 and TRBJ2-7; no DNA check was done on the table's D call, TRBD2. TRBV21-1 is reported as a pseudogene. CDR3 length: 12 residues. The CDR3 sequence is CASSNEGLAGDF. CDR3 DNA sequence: TGTGCCAGCAGCAACGAGGGACTAGCGGGGGACTTC.

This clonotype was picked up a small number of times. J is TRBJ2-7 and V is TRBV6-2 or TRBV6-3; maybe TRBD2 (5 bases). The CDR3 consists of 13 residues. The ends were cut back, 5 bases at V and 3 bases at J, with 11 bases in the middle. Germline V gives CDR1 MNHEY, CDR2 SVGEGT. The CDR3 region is CASSLTRSYEQYF. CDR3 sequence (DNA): TGTGCCAGCAGTCTTACTAGAAGCTACGAGCAGTACTTC.

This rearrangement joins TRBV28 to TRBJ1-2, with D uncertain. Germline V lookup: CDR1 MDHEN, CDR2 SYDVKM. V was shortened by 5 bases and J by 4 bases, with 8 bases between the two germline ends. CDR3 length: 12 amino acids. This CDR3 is CASSLLTYGYTF. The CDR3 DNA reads TGTGCCAGCAGTCTCTTAACCTATGGCTACACCTTC.

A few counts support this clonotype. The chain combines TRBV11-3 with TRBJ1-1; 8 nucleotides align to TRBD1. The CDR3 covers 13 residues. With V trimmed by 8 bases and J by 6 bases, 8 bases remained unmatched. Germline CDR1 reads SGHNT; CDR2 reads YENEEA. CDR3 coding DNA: TGTGCCAGCGAGGGACAGGCACCCTCTGAAGCTTTCTTT. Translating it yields CASEGQAPSEAFF.

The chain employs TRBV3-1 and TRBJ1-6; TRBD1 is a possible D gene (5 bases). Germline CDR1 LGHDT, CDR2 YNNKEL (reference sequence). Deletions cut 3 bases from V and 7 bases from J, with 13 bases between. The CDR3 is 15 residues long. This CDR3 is CASSQAGPQNSPLHF. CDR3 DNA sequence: TGTGCCAGCAGCCAGGCGGGACCGCAAAATTCACCCCTCCACTTT.

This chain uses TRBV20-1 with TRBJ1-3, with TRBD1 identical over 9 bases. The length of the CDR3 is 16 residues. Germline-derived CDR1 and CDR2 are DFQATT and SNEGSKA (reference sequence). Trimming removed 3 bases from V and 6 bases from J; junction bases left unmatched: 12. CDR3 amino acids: CSASPLQGAAENTIYF. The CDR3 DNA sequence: TGCAGTGCTAGCCCCCTACAGGGGGCCGCGGAAAACACCATATATTTT.

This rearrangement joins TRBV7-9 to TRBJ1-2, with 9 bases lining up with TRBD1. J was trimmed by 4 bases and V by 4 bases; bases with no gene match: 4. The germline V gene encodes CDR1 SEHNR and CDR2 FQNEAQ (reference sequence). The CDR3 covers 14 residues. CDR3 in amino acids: CASSSTGGTYGYTF. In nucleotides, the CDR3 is TGTGCCAGCAGCTCGACAGGGGGAACCTATGGCTACACCTTC.

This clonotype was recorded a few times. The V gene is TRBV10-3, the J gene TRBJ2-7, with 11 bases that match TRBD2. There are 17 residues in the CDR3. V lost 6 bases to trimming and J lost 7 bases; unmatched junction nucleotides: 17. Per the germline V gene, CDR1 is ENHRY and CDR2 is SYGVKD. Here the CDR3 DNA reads TGTGCCATCAGCCAGATCCTAGCGGGGGGCGCCGGGGGTGAGCAGTACTTC. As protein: CAISQILAGGAGGEQYF.

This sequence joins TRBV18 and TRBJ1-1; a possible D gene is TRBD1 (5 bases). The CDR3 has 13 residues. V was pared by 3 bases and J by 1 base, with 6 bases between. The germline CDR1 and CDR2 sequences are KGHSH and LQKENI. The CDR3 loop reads CASSPGQNTEAFF. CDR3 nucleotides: TGTGCCAGCTCACCCGGACAGAACACTGAAGCTTTCTTT. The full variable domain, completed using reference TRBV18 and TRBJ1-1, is NAGVMQNPRHLVRRRGQEARLRCSPMKGHSHVYWYRQLPEEGLKFMVYLQKENIIDESGMPKERFSAEFPKEGPSILRIQQVVRGDSAAYFCASSPGQNTEAFFGQGTRLTVV.

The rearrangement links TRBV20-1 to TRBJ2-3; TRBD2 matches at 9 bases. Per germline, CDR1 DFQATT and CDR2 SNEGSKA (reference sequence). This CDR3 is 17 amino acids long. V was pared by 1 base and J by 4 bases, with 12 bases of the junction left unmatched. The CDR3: CSARGWVAGDGADTQYF. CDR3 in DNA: TGCAGTGCTAGAGGATGGGTAGCGGGAGATGGGGCAGATACGCAGTATTTT.

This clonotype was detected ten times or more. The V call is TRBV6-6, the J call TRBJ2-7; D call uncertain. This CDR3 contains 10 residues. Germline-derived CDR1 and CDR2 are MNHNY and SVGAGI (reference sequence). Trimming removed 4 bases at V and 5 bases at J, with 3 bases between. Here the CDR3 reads CASSSHEQYF. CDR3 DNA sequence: TGTGCCAGCAGTTCCCACGAGCAGTACTTC.

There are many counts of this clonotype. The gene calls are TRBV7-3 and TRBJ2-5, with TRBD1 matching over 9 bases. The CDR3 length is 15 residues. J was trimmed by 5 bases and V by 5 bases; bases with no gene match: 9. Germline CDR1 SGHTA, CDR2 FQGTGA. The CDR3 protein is CASSPRTGVGETQYF. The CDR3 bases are TGTGCCAGCAGCCCCCGGACAGGGGTCGGCGAGACCCAGTACTTC.

The CDR3 sequence: CASSRDPLNEKLFF. In DNA, the CDR3 is TGTGCCAGCAGCAGGGATCCACTGAATGAAAAACTGTTTTTT. This chain joins TRBV5-4 and TRBJ1-4; no definite D call. The CDR3 loop spans 14 amino acids. CDR1 and CDR2 from the germline V gene are SGHNT and YYREEE (reference sequence). Trimming pared 4 bases from V and 5 bases from J, leaving 12 bases between. The full variable domain, rest sourced from reference TRBV5-4 and TRBJ1-4, is ETGVTQSPTHLIKTRGQQVTLRCSSQSGHNTVSWYQQALGQGPQFIFQYYREEENGRGNFPPRFSGLQFPNYSSELNVNALELDDSALYLCASSRDPLNEKLFFGSGTQLSVL.

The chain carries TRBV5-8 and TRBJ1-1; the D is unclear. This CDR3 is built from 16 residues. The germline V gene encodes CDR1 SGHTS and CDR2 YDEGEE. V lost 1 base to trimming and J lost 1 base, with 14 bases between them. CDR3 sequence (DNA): TGTGCCAGCAGCTTGCCAAGAACCGAAAGGAACACTGAAGCTTTCTTT. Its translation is CASSLPRTERNTEAFF.

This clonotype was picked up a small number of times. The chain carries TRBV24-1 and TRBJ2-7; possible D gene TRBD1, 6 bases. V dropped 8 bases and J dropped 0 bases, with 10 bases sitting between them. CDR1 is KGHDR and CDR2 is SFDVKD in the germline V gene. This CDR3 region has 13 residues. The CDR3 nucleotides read TGTGCCACCAATAGACAGGACTCCTACGAGCAGTACTTC. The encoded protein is CATNRQDSYEQYF.

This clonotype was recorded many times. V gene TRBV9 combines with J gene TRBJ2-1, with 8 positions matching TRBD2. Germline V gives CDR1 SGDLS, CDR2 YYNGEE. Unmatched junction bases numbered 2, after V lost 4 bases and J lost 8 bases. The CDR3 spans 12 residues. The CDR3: CASSSGGDEQFF. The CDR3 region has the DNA TGTGCCAGCAGCTCCGGGGGGGATGAGCAGTTCTTC.

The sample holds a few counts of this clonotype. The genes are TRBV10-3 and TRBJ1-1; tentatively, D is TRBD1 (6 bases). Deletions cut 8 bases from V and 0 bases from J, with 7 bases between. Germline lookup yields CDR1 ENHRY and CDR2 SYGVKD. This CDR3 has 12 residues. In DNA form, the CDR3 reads TGTGCCATCCAGGGGCTGAACACTGAAGCTTTCTTT. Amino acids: CAIQGLNTEAFF.

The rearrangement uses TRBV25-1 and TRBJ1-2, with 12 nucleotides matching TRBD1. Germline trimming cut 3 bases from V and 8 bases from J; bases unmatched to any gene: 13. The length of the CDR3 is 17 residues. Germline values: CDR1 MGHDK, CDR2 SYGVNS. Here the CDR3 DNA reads TGTGCCAGCAGTGAGCCGTCCGGGACAGGGGGCAGGGGCGGCTACACCTTC. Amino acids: CASSEPSGTGGRGGYTF.

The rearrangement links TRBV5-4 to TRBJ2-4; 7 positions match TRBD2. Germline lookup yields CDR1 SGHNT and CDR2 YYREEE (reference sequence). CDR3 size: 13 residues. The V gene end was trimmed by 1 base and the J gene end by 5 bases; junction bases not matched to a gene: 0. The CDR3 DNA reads TGTGCCAGCAGCTTGCTAGCGGAAAACATTCAGTACTTC. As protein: CASSLLAENIQYF.

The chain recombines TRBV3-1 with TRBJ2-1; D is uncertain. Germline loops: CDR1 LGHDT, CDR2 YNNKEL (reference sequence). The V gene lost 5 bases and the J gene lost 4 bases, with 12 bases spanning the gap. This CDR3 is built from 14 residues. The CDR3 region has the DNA TGTGCCAGCAGCACCCTCGACGGGTACAATGAGCAGTTCTTC. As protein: CASSTLDGYNEQFF.

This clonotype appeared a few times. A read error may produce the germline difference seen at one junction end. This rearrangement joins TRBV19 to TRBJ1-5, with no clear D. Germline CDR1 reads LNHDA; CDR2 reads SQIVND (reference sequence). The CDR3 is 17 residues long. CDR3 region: CASSMVTGPFGNQPQQF. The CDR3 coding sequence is TGTGCCAGTAGTATGGTGACGGGTCCCTTCGGCAATCAGCCCCAGCAATTT.